What follows describes a single T cell receptor (beta chain). Its specificity is not known. Amplification by 5'RACE using constant-segment primers produced TCR alpha and TCR beta cDNA libraries that carried sample barcodes and UMIs. TCRdb analysed the 5' RACE reads with MiXCR anew, one entry per CDR3 protein. In the table there are 500,000 to 600,000 distinct CDR3 sequences, more than 15% of which are singletons. Trimming took off 3 bases at V and 4 bases at J, with 13 bases between the two ends. CDR3 length equals 15 residues. This record comes from a study of T-cell memory formation after mild COVID-19. Overall study context: TCR clusters largely stayed donor specific.

Study-level points and caveats: The appearance of some responding clones in pre-infection memory suggested that cross-reactive memory joined.

The receptor comes from an adult woman who had mild COVID-19 (a few samples of this study predate the infection). Cell type and time point are not known. The rearrangement links TRBV12-3 or TRBV12-4 to TRBJ1-5; a possible D gene is TRBD1 (6 bases). Material: PBMCs or a T cell subset sorted from them (not recorded which). The CDR3 spells CASSFVSGTNQPQHF. In nucleotides, the CDR3 is TGTGCCAGCAGTTTTGTGTCGGGGACAAATCAGCCCCAGCATTTT.